Below, one T cell receptor beta chain is given with its context. Roughly 0.45 to 1 ug RNA was reverse transcribed with random hexamers. TCRdb used MiXCR to reprocess the immunoSEQ multiplex PCR reads, holding one entry per CDR3 protein. The table lists fewer than 150,000 distinct CDR3 sequences, about 95% of them singletons. The data belong to a study of CD8 T cells in Susac syndrome. V lost 4 bases, J lost 3 bases, and 15 bases lay in between. Per the germline V gene, CDR1 is KGHDR and CDR2 is SFDVKD. The CDR3 is 15 residues long. This TCR derives from a human donor with Susac syndrome. The chain joins TRBV24-1 to TRBJ2-7; D is possibly TRBD1 or TRBD2 (5 bases each). The specimen sequenced was CD8+ T cells from PBMCs. The CDR3 region is CATSESRDAFYEQYF. The CDR3 coding sequence is TGTGCCACCAGTGAAAGTAGGGACGCTTTCTACGAGCAGTACTTC.